This TCR beta chain was recorded in a study of neurological immune-mediated disorders. Study-wide findings and caveats: Patients with HTLV-1-associated myelopathy showed the most TCR clonal expansion. Those with multiple sclerosis showed the least, falling below healthy controls.

This clonotype was found many times. Antigen specificity is unknown. Every sequencing run generated over 180 million TCR-beta sequences from 15-18 subjects. Each CDR3 protein is one row after TCRdb ran MiXCR on the 5' RACE reads. The sample holds approximately 21,000 distinct CDR3 sequences, over 5% seen once. Sorted libraries drew on approximately 940,000 CD4+ or CD8+ T cells. The specimen was CD8+ T cells from blood. This TCR came from a man between 18 and 35 years old in good health.

The CDR3 nucleotides read TGTGCCAGCAGTTTATCTAGGGGCTCCTACGAGCAGTACTTC. This sequence encodes CASSLSRGSYEQYF. The J gene is TRBJ2-7, the V gene TRBV27; a possible D gene is TRBD1 (5 bases). V gave up 0 bases and J gave up 0 bases, with 6 bases separating them. The length of the CDR3 is 14 residues. Germline loops: CDR1 MNHEY, CDR2 SMNVEV (reference sequence).